Sequencing of this T cell receptor (beta chain) was carried out in a study of blood T cell repertoires in COVID-19. Overall study: Both acute and convalescent COVID-19 samples were obtained from the United States, Italy and Spain. PBMCs, B-cell-depleted T cells, or T cells provided the cDNA or gDNA that made up the material.

Libraries were prepared by immunoSEQ multiplex PCR; TCRdb keeps only in-frame clonotypes and omits some of them. The sample has roughly 220,000 clones, about 87% seen once; the top ten hold around 2.7%. Ages ranged from about 18 to 100 years, with residence in around 24 US areas. The CDR3 totals 14 residues. The germline CDR1 and CDR2 sequences are LGHNA and YSLEER. J gave up 8 bases and V 6 bases, and 10 bases lay outside the gene matches. The clonotype was recovered from a woman younger than 45 who had recovered from COVID-19. This sequence joins TRBV4-3 and TRBJ1-3; 7 bases align to TRBD1. Sequences were obtained from PBMCs or T cells enriched from blood (not recorded which). DNA of the CDR3: TGCGCCAGCAGTCACGGGACAGTTGGGGACACCATATATTTT. Translating gives CASSHGTVGDTIYF.